This TCR beta chain is from a study of blood T cell repertoires in COVID-19. Study-level background: Sample material is recorded as cDNA or gDNA derived from T cells, B-cell-depleted T cells, or PBMCs.

In the study's own analysis: Cell counts per sample came from amplifying reference gene primers. Clones were read by immunoSEQ multiplex PCR, and TCRdb kept only the in-frame ones, dropping some. V, J and clone size were drawn from that table, and D and trimming were deduced from the DNA. This table has about 310,000 clones, 85% appearing once. The germline V gene has CDR1 SGHDN and CDR2 FVKESK. Trimming took 5 bases from V and 2 from J; bases not matched to a gene: 2. The length of the CDR3 is 14 residues. The study recruited exposed participants who had met a COVID-19 case within 2 weeks before entry.

The chain is built from TRBV14 and TRBJ2-7; the match to TRBD2 covers 11 bases. This receptor was obtained from a woman between 25 and 40 years old who had been exposed to COVID-19. Sequencing was carried out using PBMCs or T cells enriched from blood (not recorded which). CDR3 nucleotides: TGTGCCAGCAGCTTAGCGGGAGGGCCCTACGAGCAGTACTTC. It codes for CASSLAGGPYEQYF.